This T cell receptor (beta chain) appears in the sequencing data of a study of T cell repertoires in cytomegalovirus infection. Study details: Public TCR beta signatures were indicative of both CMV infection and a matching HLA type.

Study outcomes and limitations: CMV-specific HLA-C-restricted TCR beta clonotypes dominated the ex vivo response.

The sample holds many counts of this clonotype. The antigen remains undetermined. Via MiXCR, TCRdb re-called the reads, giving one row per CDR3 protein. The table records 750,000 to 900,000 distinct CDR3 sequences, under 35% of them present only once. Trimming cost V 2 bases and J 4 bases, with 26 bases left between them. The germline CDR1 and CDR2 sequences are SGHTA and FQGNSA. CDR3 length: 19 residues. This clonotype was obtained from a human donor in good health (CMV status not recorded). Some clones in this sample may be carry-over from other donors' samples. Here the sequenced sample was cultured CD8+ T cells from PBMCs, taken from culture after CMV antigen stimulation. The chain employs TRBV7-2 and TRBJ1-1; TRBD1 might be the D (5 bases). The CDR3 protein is CASSLLPLPLGEVCTEAFF. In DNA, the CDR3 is TGTGCCAGCAGCTTACTGCCCCTCCCATTGGGGGAAGTCTGCACTGAAGCTTTCTTT. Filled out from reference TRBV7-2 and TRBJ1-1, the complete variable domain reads GAGVSQSPSNKVTEKGKDVELRCDPISGHTALYWYRQSLGQGLEFLIYFQGNSAPDKSGLPSDRFSAERTGGSVSTLTIQRTQQEDSAVYLCASSLLPLPLGEVCTEAFFGQGTRLTVV.